The rows below give T cell receptor beta chains drawn from one sample of a study of PD-1 blockade in classical Hodgkin lymphoma. The assay was immunoSEQ multiplex PCR, and TCRdb's table has in-frame clones only and misses some. The data show about 30,000 clones, roughly 92% seen once. Input material: peripheral blood mononuclear cells (PBMCs). These TCRs come from a human donor with classical Hodgkin lymphoma. The CDR3 runs from the conserved cysteine through the conserved F or W. Fields, in order: J gene, V gene, D gene, clone size, CDR3 DNA, CDR3 protein. D genes are given only for firm matches. Clone size is stated in some rows and not others, as once, few, many or a class when expanded.

>TRBJ2-1|TRBV12-5|NA|once
TGTGCTAGTGGTTTGCCCCAGCCTGGCTCCTACAATGAGCAGTTCTTC
CASGLPQPGSYNEQFF
>TRBJ1-6|TRBV7-9|NA|NA
TGTGCCAGCAGCTTATGGACAGCCGGCGATAATTCACCCCTCCACTTT
CASSLWTAGDNSPLHF
>TRBJ2-5|TRBV15|TRBD2|NA
TGTGCCACCAGCAGAACCACCCGGGGACTAGCGGCCCACCAAGAGACCCAGTACTTC
CATSRTTRGLAAHQETQYF
>TRBJ2-3|TRBV5-1|TRBD1|NA
TGCGCCAGCAGCCGGGACAGGCCCACAGATACGCAGTATTTT
CASSRDRPTDTQYF
>TRBJ1-2|TRBV18|TRBD1|NA
TGTGCCAGCTCACAGGGGGCGGAGGGCTACACCTTC
CASSQGAEGYTF
>TRBJ2-3|TRBV15|NA|NA
TGTGCCACCAGCAACCAGCCCAGGGAGATCAGCACAGATACGCAGTATTTT
CATSNQPREISTDTQYF
>TRBJ2-3|TRBV19|TRBD1|NA
TGTGCCAGTAGTATCGAGACAGGGAGCACAGATACGCAGTATTTT
CASSIETGSTDTQYF
>TRBJ2-1|TRBV7-6|NA|NA
TGTGCCAGCAGCTTAAGGGTGGGGGGAGTGTCGAATGAGCAGTTCTTC
CASSLRVGGVSNEQFF
>TRBJ2-7|TRBV6-7|NA|NA
TGTGCCAGTCCCTCCTGTGGGCGGACCTACGAGCAGTACTTC
CASPSCGRTYEQYF
>TRBJ1-3|TRBV28|NA|NA
TGTGCCAGCAGTTTAGTTTGGGGAAACACCATATATTTT
CASSLVWGNTIYF
>TRBJ1-2|TRBV5-4|NA|once
TGTGCCAGCAGCTTGGAGGCAGGGGCTAGGGATGGCTACACCTTC
CASSLEAGARDGYTF
>TRBJ2-6|TRBV19|NA|NA
TGTGCCAGTAGGAGGGCAGGTAGCTCTGGGGCCAACGTCCTGACTTTC
CASRRAGSSGANVLTF
>TRBJ1-1|TRBV28|TRBD1|NA
TGTGCCAGCAGGCCGGACAGGGGACGGGACACTGAAGCTTTCTTT
CASRPDRGRDTEAFF
>TRBJ2-7|TRBV12-5|NA|NA
TGTGCTAGTGGAACCCTCTTGGCAGGGGATTCCTACGAGCAGTACTTC
CASGTLLAGDSYEQYF
>TRBJ2-3|TRBV30|NA|NA
TGTGCCTGGAGTCCGGGACACCTACGAAATACGCAGTATTTT
CAWSPGHLRNTQYF
>TRBJ1-1|TRBV18|NA|NA
TGTGCCAGCTCACCACCGGGAGCGATGCGTGGTGAAGCTTTCTTT
CASSPPGAMRGEAFF
>TRBJ2-3|TRBV5-1|NA|NA
TGCGCCAGCAGCTCGAGGGGACCAGATACGCAGTATTTT
CASSSRGPDTQYF
>TRBJ2-6|TRBV28|TRBD1|NA
TGTGCCAGCAGCCAGGGACAGCCGGAGGCCAACGTCCTGACTTTC
CASSQGQPEANVLTF
>TRBJ2-7|TRBV4-1|TRBD2|NA
TGCGCCAGCAGCTCGTTAGCGGGGGCAAACTACGAGCAGTACTTC
CASSSLAGANYEQYF
>TRBJ2-7|TRBV5-1|NA|NA
TGCGCCAGCAGCTTGGGATCGGGTAATCGATACGAGCAGTACTTC
CASSLGSGNRYEQYF
>TRBJ2-3|TRBV7-9|NA|NA
TGTGCCAGCAGCCCAGCAGGGACTCGCACAGATACGCAGTATTTT
CASSPAGTRTDTQYF
>TRBJ1-1|TRBV19|NA|NA
TGTGCCAGTAGTATCGGATCAAACACTGAAGCTTTCTTT
CASSIGSNTEAFF
>TRBJ1-1|TRBV5-1|TRBD1|NA
TGCGCCAGCAGCTCCACATCCAGGGGGGCGAGTGAAGCTTTCTTT
CASSSTSRGASEAFF
>TRBJ2-7|TRBV18|TRBD2|NA
TGTGCCAGCTCACCGACTAGCGGGGAATACGAGCAGTACTTC
CASSPTSGEYEQYF
>TRBJ2-1|TRBV7-6|TRBD1|once
TGTGCCAGCAGCTCGGACAGGGCCAGTAATGAGCAGTTCTTC
CASSSDRASNEQFF
>TRBJ1-6|TRBV14|NA|NA
TGTGCCAGCAGCCAAGGATATAATTCACCCCTCCACTTT
CASSQGYNSPLHF
>TRBJ2-2|TRBV6-5|NA|NA
TGTGCCAGCAGTTCCCGGCAGAACACCGGGGAGCTGTTTTTT
CASSSRQNTGELFF
>TRBJ1-1|TRBV6-5|NA|NA
TGTGCCACCTCAGGGGTCGGGTACACTGAAGCTTTCTTT
CATSGVGYTEAFF
>TRBJ2-5|TRBV5-6|TRBD1|NA
TGTGCCAGCACCTTAGGTGGACAGGGGCGACAAGAGACCCAGTACTTC
CASTLGGQGRQETQYF
>TRBJ2-7|TRBV18|NA|NA
TGTGCCAGCTCTCCAGGACGGGAAAGGGAGCAGTACTTC
CASSPGREREQYF
>TRBJ2-3|TRBV5-4|TRBD2|NA
TGTGCCAGCAGTCGACTAGCGGGGCGAACAGATACGCAGTATTTT
CASSRLAGRTDTQYF
>TRBJ1-5|TRBV5-5|NA|NA
TGTGCCAGCAGCTTGGTGGCAGTCAATCAGCCCCAGCATTTT
CASSLVAVNQPQHF
>TRBJ1-6|TRBV6-1|NA|NA
TGTGCCAGCAGATCACACGGAAGCCTTTCACCCCTCCACTTT
CASRSHGSLSPLHF
>TRBJ1-5|TRBV29-1|NA|NA
TGCAGCGTGGGGGGATGGGGGAATCAGCCCCAGCATTTT
CSVGGWGNQPQHF
>TRBJ1-5|TRBV9|TRBD1|few
TGTGCCAGCATAAGGGACAGTAGCAATCAGCCCCAGCATTTT
CASIRDSSNQPQHF
>TRBJ1-4|TRBV19|NA|NA
TGTGCCAGTAGTAATCGGCCCAGAGCAAATGAAAAACTGTTTTTT
CASSNRPRANEKLFF
>TRBJ2-3|TRBV4-1|NA|NA
TGCGCCAGCAGCCAACGACCCCAGGGGACTAGCACAGATACGCAGTATTTT
CASSQRPQGTSTDTQYF
>TRBJ1-1|TRBV28|NA|NA
TGTGCCAGCAGTTTATCGGGGGCCGACACTGAAGCTTTCTTT
CASSLSGADTEAFF
>TRBJ1-1|TRBV11-2|NA|NA
TGTGCCAGCAGCTCAAACTGGGGCACTGAAGCTTTCTTT
CASSSNWGTEAFF
>TRBJ1-4|TRBV19|TRBD1|NA
TGTGCCAGTAGTATAGTGGGGACAGCGAAACTGTTTTTT
CASSIVGTAKLFF
>TRBJ1-4|TRBV2|NA|NA
TGTGCCAGCAGTGCGAACAGGGTAAACGAAAAACTGTTTTTT
CASSANRVNEKLFF
>TRBJ1-3|TRBV11-2|NA|NA
TGTGCCAGCGTTGGTGGGTGGAGAAACACCATATATTTT
CASVGGWRNTIYF
>TRBJ1-1|TRBV6-5|NA|NA
TGTGCCAGCAGTTACAGCAGGGGCTCTGAAGCTTTCTTT
CASSYSRGSEAFF
>TRBJ2-5|TRBV18|NA|NA
TGTGCCAGCTCTTTCGGGACCAAGGAGACCCAGTACTTC
CASSFGTKETQYF
>TRBJ2-1|TRBV7-6|TRBD2|NA
TGTGCCAGCAGCCCAAGGTTAGCGGGGTACAATGAGCAGTTCTTC
CASSPRLAGYNEQFF
>TRBJ1-2|TRBV6-6|TRBD1|NA
TGTGCCAGCAGTTTCAGACAGGGGAATGGCTACACCTTC
CASSFRQGNGYTF
>TRBJ1-2|TRBV19|NA|NA
TGTGCCAGTAATAGAATCCCGAACTATGGCTACACCTTC
CASNRIPNYGYTF
>TRBJ2-5|TRBV29-1|NA|NA
TGCAGCGTTGGGGGACCGTTCCAAGAGACCCAGTACTTC
CSVGGPFQETQYF
>TRBJ2-1|TRBV5-1|NA|NA
TGCGCCAGCAGCTTGGGGGACGGCGCTGCGCAGTTCTTC
CASSLGDGAAQFF
>TRBJ2-3|TRBV9|NA|NA
TGTGCCAGCAGCGTAGGCAGGGCGGGGGATACGCAGTATTTT
CASSVGRAGDTQYF
>TRBJ2-7|TRBV7-7|TRBD1|NA
TGTGCCAGCAGCTCCCTGGGACAGCTGAACGAGCAGTACTTC
CASSSLGQLNEQYF
>TRBJ1-3|TRBV2|TRBD1|NA
TGTGCCAGCGGCCTTTCCCGGGACAGGGGGCTCAAGAGCTCTGGAAACACCATATATTTT
CASGLSRDRGLKSSGNTIYF
>TRBJ2-5|TRBV29-1|TRBD1|once
TGCAGCGTTGAAAGGGGACAGGCAGAGACCCAGTACTTC
CSVERGQAETQYF
>TRBJ1-3|TRBV5-1|TRBD1|NA
TGCGCCAGCAGCTTGGTCGGACAGGGTGCAGGAAACACCATATATTTT
CASSLVGQGAGNTIYF